This T cell receptor (beta chain) emerged from a study of identical twins. Germline V gene lookup returns CDR1 KGHSH and CDR2 LQKENI. The CDR3 runs 18 residues. The trim removed 3 bases at V and 0 bases at J, leaving 11 bases unmatched. TCRdb re-analysed the 5' RACE reads in MiXCR, keeping a single row per CDR3 protein. This sample carries about 570,000 distinct CDR3 sequences, 9.6% of them seen once, and the ten largest clones take roughly 3.2%. This same sample was also taken into another study, of yellow fever vaccine responses in identical twins.

The clonotype was recovered from a woman between 18 and 30 years old in good health. The chain has TRBV18 and TRBJ2-7; 10 bases line up with TRBD2. The sequencing input was PBMCs. In nucleotides, the CDR3 is TGTGCCAGCTCACCCCTTAGTGGACTAGCGGATAACTCCTACGAGCAGTACTTC. This translates into CASSPLSGLADNSYEQYF. The whole variable domain, filled in from reference TRBV18 and TRBJ2-7, reads NAGVMQNPRHLVRRRGQEARLRCSPMKGHSHVYWYRQLPEEGLKFMVYLQKENIIDESGMPKERFSAEFPKEGPSILRIQQVVRGDSAAYFCASSPLSGLADNSYEQYFGPGTRLTVT.